This T cell receptor beta chain was identified during a study of blood T cells in healthy people across ages. Alongside a J-beta primer mix, a sample-barcoded 5' primer served in a second PCR lasting about 7 to 11 cycles. Through a template-switch adaptor with 12 random nucleotides, each cDNA molecule received a tag. TCRdb re-called the 5' RACE reads through MiXCR, storing one row per CDR3 protein. This table holds roughly 680,000 distinct CDR3 sequences, around 50% found once. Worth noting for this clonotype: Antigen: not known.

Broader study findings: Not knowing donor CMV status may have confounded expanded clonotype changes. Percentage of naive T cells showed a strong correlation with TCR beta diversity.

The germline V gene encodes CDR1 DFQATT and CDR2 SNEGSKA (reference sequence). J lost 5 bases, V lost 6 bases, and 17 bases had no gene match. This CDR3 has 18 residues. The extraction recovered at least 5.5 micrograms of total RNA per sample. The sequenced sample was blood. The J gene is TRBJ2-1, the V gene TRBV20-1; TRBD2 agrees at 12 bases. This clonotype was sampled from a woman of 80 years or more in good health. The CDR3 sequence is CSALAGLAGGRGDNEQFF. As DNA, the CDR3 is TGCAGTGCACTAGCCGGGCTAGCGGGGGGGCGGGGAGACAATGAGCAGTTCTTC.